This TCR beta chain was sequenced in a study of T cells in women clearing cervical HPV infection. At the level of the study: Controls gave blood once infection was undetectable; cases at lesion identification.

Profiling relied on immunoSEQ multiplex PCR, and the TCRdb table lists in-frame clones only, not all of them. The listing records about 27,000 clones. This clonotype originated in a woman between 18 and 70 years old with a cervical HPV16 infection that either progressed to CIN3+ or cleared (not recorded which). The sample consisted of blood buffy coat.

Incomplete CDR3 DNA: TGTGCCAGTAACGGACAGGGGGCACTGGTTTGGGGC. Translating it yields CASNGQGALVWG. From start to end, the CDR3 is CASNGQGALVWGYTF. This chain connects TRBV19 to TRBJ1-2, with 11 bases fitting TRBD1. The read is 3 residues too short to cover the CDR3 end, so that end is filled in from the germline J gene. There are 15 residues in the CDR3. CDR1 is LNHDA, CDR2 SQIVND, per germline (reference sequence). Supplemented by reference TRBV19 and TRBJ1-2, the full variable domain reads DGGITQSPKYLFRKEGQNVTLSCEQNLNHDAMYWYRQDPGQGLRLIYYSQIVNDFQKGDIAEGYSVSREKKESFPLTVTSAQKNPTAFYLCASNGQGALVWGYTFGSGTRLTVV.